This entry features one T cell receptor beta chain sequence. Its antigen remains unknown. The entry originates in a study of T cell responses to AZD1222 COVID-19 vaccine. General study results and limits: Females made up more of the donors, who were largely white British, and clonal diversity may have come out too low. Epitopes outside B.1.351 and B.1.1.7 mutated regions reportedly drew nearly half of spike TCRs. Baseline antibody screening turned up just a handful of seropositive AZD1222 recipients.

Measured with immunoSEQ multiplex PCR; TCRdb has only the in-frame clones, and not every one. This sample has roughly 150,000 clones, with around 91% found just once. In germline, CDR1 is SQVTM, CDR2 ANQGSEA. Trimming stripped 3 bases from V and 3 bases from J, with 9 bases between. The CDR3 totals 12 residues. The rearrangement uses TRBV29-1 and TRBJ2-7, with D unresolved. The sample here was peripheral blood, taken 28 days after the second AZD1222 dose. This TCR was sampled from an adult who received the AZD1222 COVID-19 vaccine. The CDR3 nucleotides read TGCAGCGTTGATAACGGCGGCTACGAGCAGTACTTC. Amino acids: CSVDNGGYEQYF.